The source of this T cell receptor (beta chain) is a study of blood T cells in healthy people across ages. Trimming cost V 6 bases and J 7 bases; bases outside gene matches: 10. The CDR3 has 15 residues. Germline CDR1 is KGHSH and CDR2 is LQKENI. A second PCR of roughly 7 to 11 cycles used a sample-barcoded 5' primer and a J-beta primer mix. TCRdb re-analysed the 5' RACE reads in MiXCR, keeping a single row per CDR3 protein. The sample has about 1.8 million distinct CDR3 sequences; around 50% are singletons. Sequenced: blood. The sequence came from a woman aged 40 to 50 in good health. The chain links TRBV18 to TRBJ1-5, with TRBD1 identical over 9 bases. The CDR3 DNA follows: TGTGCCAGCTCGAGACAGGGGGAAGGTCTACAGCCCCAGCATTTT. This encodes CASSRQGEGLQPQHF.